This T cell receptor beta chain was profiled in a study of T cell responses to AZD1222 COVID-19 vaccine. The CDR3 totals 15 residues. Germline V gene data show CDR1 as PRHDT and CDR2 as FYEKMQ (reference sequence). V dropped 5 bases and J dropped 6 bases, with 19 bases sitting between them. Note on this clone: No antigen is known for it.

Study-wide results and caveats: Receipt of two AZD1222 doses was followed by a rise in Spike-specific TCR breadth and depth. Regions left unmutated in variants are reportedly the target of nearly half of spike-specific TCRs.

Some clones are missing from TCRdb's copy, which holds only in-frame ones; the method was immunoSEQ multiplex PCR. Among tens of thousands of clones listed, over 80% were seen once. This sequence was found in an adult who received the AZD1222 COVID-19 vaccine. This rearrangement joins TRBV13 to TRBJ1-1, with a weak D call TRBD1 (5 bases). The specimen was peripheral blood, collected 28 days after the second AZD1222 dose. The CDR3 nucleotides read TGTGCCAGCAGCCCACCGACCGGGGCCGGTGCTGAAGCTTTCTTT. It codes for CASSPPTGAGAEAFF.